This T cell receptor beta chain was found in a study of siplizumab effects on memory and regulatory T cells. The CDR3 has 13 residues. Looked up from germline, CDR1 is SNHLY and CDR2 is FYNNEI. Trimming took 2 bases from V and 7 from J, leaving 9 bases between them. Around 96,000 TCR templates were measured in each sample. Using immunoSEQ multiplex PCR, the repertoire was profiled, and TCRdb retains in-frame clones only, with some absent. The sample has around 100,000 clones; 92% are singletons. This sequence was found in a human donor in good health. J is TRBJ2-1 and V is TRBV2; the D is unclear. Material: CD4+ T cells sorted from blood. The CDR3 nucleotides read TGTGCCAGCAGTGAAATGGCTACAAATGAGCAGTTCTTC. Translated, it gives CASSEMATNEQFF.